This T cell receptor (beta chain) stems from a study of T cell repertoires in cytomegalovirus infection. Study outcomes and limitations: HLA-C-restricted CMV clonotypes gave the most frequent clonotype in two of eight donors.

TCRdb re-called the reads through MiXCR, storing one row per CDR3 protein. The table records around 800,000 distinct CDR3 sequences, approximately 29% of them present only once. This clonotype has just a few counts. Its antigen is as yet unknown. At one end, the junction sequence differs from germline, possibly due to a read error. The germline V gene encodes CDR1 SNHLY and CDR2 FYNNEI. This CDR3 region has 13 residues. This sequence originates from a human donor in good health (CMV status not recorded). Some clones in this sample may be carry-over from other donors' samples. The rearrangement joins TRBV2 to TRBJ2-3; D is ambiguous. Sequenced here: cultured CD8+ T cells from PBMCs, sampled from culture after CMV antigen stimulation. CDR3 loop: CASNRLSTDTQYF. CDR3 nucleotides: TGTGCTAGCAACAGACTCTCCACAGATACGCAGTATTTT. Combining the CDR3 with reference TRBV2 and TRBJ2-3 gives the whole variable domain EPEVTQTPSHQVTQMGQEVILRCVPISNHLYFYWYRQILGQKVEFLVSFYNNEISEKSEIFDDQFSVERPDGSNFTLKIRSTKLEDSAMYFCASNRLSTDTQYFGPGTRLTVL.